One sample yielded the 8 T cell receptor beta chains listed below, sequenced in a study of T-cell memory formation after mild COVID-19. TCRdb passed the 5' RACE reads through MiXCR, listing each CDR3 protein once. The sample has about half a million distinct CDR3 sequences; about 20% are singletons. The sample taken for sequencing was PBMCs or a T cell subset sorted from them (not recorded which). These receptors originate from an adult woman who had mild COVID-19 (a few samples of this study predate the infection). Cell type and time point are not known.

A few counts support this clonotype. This chain connects TRBV11-2 to TRBJ1-1; D is uncertain. The CDR3 extends over 14 amino acids. V was cut by 5 bases and J by 4 bases, with 14 bases left in between. Germline loops: CDR1 SGHAT, CDR2 FQNNGV. The CDR3 here is CASSPTARSTEAFF. In DNA form, the CDR3 reads TGTGCCAGCAGCCCCACGGCGCGAAGCACTGAAGCTTTCTTT.

This clonotype was picked up a small number of times. The rearrangement joins TRBV6-5 to TRBJ2-4; D may match TRBD1 or TRBD2 (5 bases each). The CDR3 loop spans 13 amino acids. Germline V CDR1 and CDR2: MNHEY, SVGAGI. The V gene lost 2 bases and the J gene lost 8 bases, with 10 bases spanning the gap. Here the CDR3 DNA reads TGTGCCAGCAGTTACGGGGGAGTCGACATTCAGTACTTC. It specifies CASSYGGVDIQYF.

The CDR3, as DNA: TGTGCCAGCAGTTCCTCCTCGACAGGGGGGAGCAATCAGCCCCAGCATTTT. Protein sequence: CASSSSSTGGSNQPQHF. This rearrangement joins TRBV12-3 or TRBV12-4 to TRBJ1-5; 9 bases map to TRBD1. V lost 4 bases to trimming and J lost 1 base; unmatched junction nucleotides: 8. The CDR3 contains 17 residues.

This clonotype has just a few counts. The genes are TRBV12-3 or TRBV12-4 and TRBJ2-7; 12 nucleotides align to TRBD2. Trimming removed 6 bases from V and 5 bases from J; junction bases left unmatched: 8. CDR3 length: 15 residues. CDR3 protein: CASRPTSGSRDEQYF. In DNA, the CDR3 is TGTGCCAGCAGGCCGACTAGCGGGAGTCGGGACGAGCAGTACTTC.

This clonotype came up many times. The chain employs TRBV6-5 and TRBJ2-4; TRBD2 matches 8 bases. The CDR3 has 12 amino acids. Germline V CDR1 and CDR2: MNHEY, SVGAGI. V trimming: 8 bases; J trimming: 15 bases; junction bases outside the gene matches: 12. CDR3 coding DNA: TGTGCCAGCGGTGCGGGGGGCGGGTTGATGTACTTC. This gives the protein CASGAGGGLMYF.

There are many counts of this clonotype. For the CDR3, the DNA is TGTGCCAGCAGTTCTGGGTCTCAAGAGACCCAGTACTTC. It translates to CASSSGSQETQYF. This chain connects TRBV4-2 to TRBJ2-5; D not certain. The V end was cut by 6 bases, the J end by 2 bases, with 10 bases between. Germline-derived CDR1 and CDR2 are LGHNA and YNFKEQ. The CDR3 extends over 13 amino acids.

This sequence joins TRBV5-1 and TRBJ2-4; D might be TRBD1 (6 bases). V was cut by 1 base and J by 1 base, with 9 bases left in between. Per the germline V gene, CDR1 is SGHRS and CDR2 is YFSETQ. The CDR3 runs to 15 residues. CDR3 sequence (DNA): TGCGCCAGCAGCTTGATTCAGGGGGCCAAAAACATTCAGTACTTC. Amino acid sequence: CASSLIQGAKNIQYF.

The rearrangement joins TRBV27 to TRBJ2-7; 9 positions agree with TRBD1. The CDR3 has 13 residues. CDR1 is MNHEY, CDR2 SMNVEV, per germline (reference sequence). V shed 6 bases and J 6 bases; nucleotides not matched to a gene: 6. The CDR3 loop is CASSLTGGGEQYV. The CDR3 coding sequence is TGTGCCAGCAGCCTAACAGGGGGCGGCGAGCAGTACGTC.